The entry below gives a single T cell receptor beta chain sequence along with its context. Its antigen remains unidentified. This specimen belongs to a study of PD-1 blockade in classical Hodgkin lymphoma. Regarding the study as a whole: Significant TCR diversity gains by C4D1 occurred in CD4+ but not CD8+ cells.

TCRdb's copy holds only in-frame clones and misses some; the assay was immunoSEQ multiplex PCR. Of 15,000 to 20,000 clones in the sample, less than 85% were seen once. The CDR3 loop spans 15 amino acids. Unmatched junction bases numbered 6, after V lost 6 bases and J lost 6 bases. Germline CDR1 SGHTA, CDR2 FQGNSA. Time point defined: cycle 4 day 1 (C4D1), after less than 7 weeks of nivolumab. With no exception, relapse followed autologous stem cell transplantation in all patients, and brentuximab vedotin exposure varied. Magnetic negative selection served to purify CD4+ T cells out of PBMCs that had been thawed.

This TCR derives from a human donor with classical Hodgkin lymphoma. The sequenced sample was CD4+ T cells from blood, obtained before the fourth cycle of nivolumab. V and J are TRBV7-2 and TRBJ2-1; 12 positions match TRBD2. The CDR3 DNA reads TGTGCCAGCAGGCCTCCTAGCGGGAGGGCCAATGAGCAGTTCTTC. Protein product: CASRPPSGRANEQFF.